One and the same sample provided the 29 T cell receptor beta chains below, sequenced in a study of T-cell reconstitution after alpha-beta-depleted transplantation in children. The authors prepared the TCRbeta library with unique molecular identifiers. MiXCR, applied by TCRdb to the PCR reads, yields one record per CDR3 protein. The data hold hundreds of thousands of distinct CDR3 sequences, with about an eighth observed a single time. Sample: PBMCs, taken before TCRalphabeta/CD19-depleted stem cell transplant. Receptors were obtained from a girl aged 2-10 years with congenital amegakaryocytic thrombocytopenia, due to receive a stem cell transplant.

This clonotype was seen many times. The V call is TRBV12-3 or TRBV12-4, the J call TRBJ2-7, with 7 bases aligning to TRBD1. V lost 7 bases to trimming and J lost 4 bases; unmatched junction nucleotides: 7. CDR3 length equals 13 residues. This chain's CDR3 is CASTLDRNYEQYF. Here the CDR3 DNA reads TGTGCCAGCACCTTGGACAGGAATTACGAGCAGTACTTC.

This sequence joins TRBV20-1 and TRBJ2-1, with TRBD2 matching over 14 bases. Germline CDR1 DFQATT, CDR2 SNEGSKA (reference sequence). The trim removed 0 bases at V and 3 bases at J, leaving 7 bases unmatched. The CDR3 contains 18 residues. The CDR3 nucleotides read TGCAGTGCTAGAGACATTAGACTAGCGGGAGGGGTCTACAATGAGCAGTTCTTC. Residues: CSARDIRLAGGVYNEQFF.

In this sample, this clonotype turned up a few times. The rearrangement joins TRBV6-1 to TRBJ2-2; D tentatively fits TRBD1 or TRBD2 (5 bases each). The germline V gene has CDR1 MNHNS and CDR2 SASEGT. The CDR3 sequence is 13 residues long. Trimming removed 7 bases at V and 5 bases at J, with 11 bases between. The CDR3 DNA is TGTGCCAGCACCCTAGGGGAGACCGGGGAGCTGTTTTTT. This codes for CASTLGETGELFF.

This clonotype was seen at least ten times. The rearrangement links TRBV20-1 to TRBJ2-2, with 14 bases fitting TRBD2. This CDR3 contains 15 residues. CDR1 and CDR2 (germline): DFQATT, SNEGSKA (reference sequence). Trimming took 6 bases from V and 7 from J; bases not matched to a gene: 7. CDR3 in DNA: TGCAGTGCCAAGACTAGCGGGAGGGCCAACGGGGAGCTGTTTTTT. It encodes CSAKTSGRANGELFF.

Concerning this clonotype: One base away lies a much larger clone, so this may be a sequencing read error. The chain uses TRBV20-1 and TRBJ2-7; D assignment may be TRBD1 or TRBD2 (5 bases each). Germline CDR1 is DFQATT and CDR2 is SNEGSKA (reference sequence). The germline V and J ends were trimmed by 4 bases and 1 base, with 17 bases remaining between them. The CDR3 runs to 15 residues. CDR3 protein: CSATSGTIKSYEQYF. Here the CDR3 DNA reads TGCAGTGCTACCTCCGGGACCATCAAGTCCTACGAGCAGTACTTC.

The sample holds many counts of this clonotype. The rearrangement uses TRBV20-1 and TRBJ1-2; 7 nucleotides match TRBD1. The trim removed 0 bases at V and 10 bases at J, leaving 2 bases unmatched. The germline V gene encodes CDR1 DFQATT and CDR2 SNEGSKA (reference sequence). This CDR3 contains 11 residues. The CDR3 DNA reads TGCAGTGCTAGAGAGACAGGGTCCTACACCTTC. This codes for CSARETGSYTF.

The sample holds many counts of this clonotype. This CDR3 reads CAWSLTYEQYF. As DNA, the CDR3 is TGTGCCTGGAGTCTTACTTACGAGCAGTACTTC. V is TRBV30 and J is TRBJ2-7; D is ambiguous. Germline lookup yields CDR1 GTSNPN and CDR2 SVGIG (reference sequence). Trimming pared 2 bases from V and 4 bases from J, leaving 6 bases between. The CDR3 contains 11 residues.

This clonotype was seen at least ten times. CDR3 sequence: CSVPRTEETQYF. The CDR3 DNA reads TGCAGCGTACCTAGAACTGAAGAGACCCAGTACTTC. The chain joins TRBV29-1 to TRBJ2-5; D gene unclear. Germline values: CDR1 SQVTM, CDR2 ANQGSEA. The V end lost 6 bases, the J end lost 3 bases, and 11 bases lay between the germline ends. The CDR3 extends over 12 amino acids.

This clonotype occurred many times. The J gene is TRBJ2-5, the V gene TRBV20-1; D is possibly TRBD2 (6 bases). CDR1 is DFQATT, CDR2 SNEGSKA, per germline (reference sequence). Trimming cost V 0 bases and J 1 base, with 15 bases left between them. CDR3 length: 16 residues. CDR3 DNA: TGCAGTGCTAGAGATCAATTCGGGGGTCGCCAAGAGACCCAGTACTTC. As protein: CSARDQFGGRQETQYF.

This clonotype was seen ten or more times. The chain combines TRBV12-3 or TRBV12-4 with TRBJ2-3, with 9 bases that match TRBD1. There are 15 residues in the CDR3. With V trimmed by 6 bases and J by 2 bases, 6 bases remained unmatched. CDR3 DNA: TGTGCCAGCAGCTACCGGGACAGGGACACAGATACGCAGTATTTT. Translated: CASSYRDRDTDTQYF.

The CDR3 is CSAPLAGPQYF. DNA of the CDR3: TGCAGTGCCCCCCTAGCGGGACCGCAGTACTTC. The rearrangement joins TRBV20-1 to TRBJ2-7; 9 bases are shared with TRBD2. Germline V gives CDR1 DFQATT, CDR2 SNEGSKA (reference sequence). This CDR3 is 11 amino acids long. Losses at the gene ends were 6 bases for V and 9 bases for J; bases not matched to a gene: 6.

This clonotype was counted at least ten times. This sequence joins TRBV27 and TRBJ1-6; D call uncertain. The CDR3 totals 14 residues. Germline values: CDR1 MNHEY, CDR2 SMNVEV (reference sequence). V was pared by 8 bases and J by 7 bases, with 15 bases between. The CDR3 DNA reads TGTGCCAGCGTACCGGTAGGAGGGAATTCACCCCTCCACTTT. It encodes CASVPVGGNSPLHF.

The CDR3 nucleotides are TGTGCCAGCAGTTACTTGGACAGGGGATCCTACGAGCAGTACTTC. This gives the protein CASSYLDRGSYEQYF. The chain uses TRBV6-5 and TRBJ2-7, with 9 bases identical to TRBD1. Germline CDR1 and CDR2: MNHEY and SVGAGI. V was pared by 1 base and J by 1 base, with 2 bases of the junction left unmatched. The CDR3 loop spans 15 amino acids.

This clonotype has only a few counts. The chain carries TRBV3-1 and TRBJ2-1; the D is unclear. Per germline, CDR1 LGHDT and CDR2 YNNKEL (reference sequence). The CDR3 consists of 12 residues. Trimming removed 4 bases at V and 10 bases at J, with 11 bases between. The CDR3: CASSLDFSEQFF. CDR3 in DNA: TGTGCCAGCAGCCTCGACTTCAGCGAGCAGTTCTTC.

This clonotype was seen repeatedly, ten times or more. The chain employs TRBV10-3 and TRBJ2-1; D possibly corresponds to TRBD2 (6 bases). CDR3 length: 15 residues. Germline-derived CDR1 and CDR2 are ENHRY and SYGVKD. Trimming removed 6 bases at V and 0 bases at J, with 12 bases between. The CDR3 DNA reads as TGTGCCATCAGGGAGGGCCTAACCTCCTACAATGAGCAGTTCTTC. It translates to CAIREGLTSYNEQFF.

The genes are TRBV30 and TRBJ2-7; 8 nucleotides match TRBD1. Trimming removed 0 bases from V and 3 bases from J; junction bases left unmatched: 19. This CDR3 has 19 amino acids. Germline loops: CDR1 GTSNPN, CDR2 SVGIG (reference sequence). Written as DNA, the CDR3 is TGTGCCTGGAGTGTAAAGGATGCCGGAGACAGGGGAATTTTCTACGAGCAGTACTTC. Protein sequence: CAWSVKDAGDRGIFYEQYF.

The genes are TRBV12-3 or TRBV12-4 and TRBJ2-1, with TRBD2 matching 16 bases. With V trimmed by 6 bases and J by 8 bases, 4 bases remained unmatched. CDR3 size: 15 residues. As DNA, the CDR3 is TGTGCCAGCAGGGGACTAGCGGGAGGGGTGGATGAGCAGTTCTTC. Amino acid sequence: CASRGLAGGVDEQFF.

Many counts were recorded for this clonotype. Here the CDR3 DNA reads TGCAGTGCTAGGGGGTCCCTTTCTTGGGGAGAGCAGTTCTTC. This encodes CSARGSLSWGEQFF. The V call is TRBV20-1, the J call TRBJ2-1, with no clear D. Trimming removed 3 bases at V and 10 bases at J, with 19 bases between. The CDR3 has 14 residues. Germline V gene lookup returns CDR1 DFQATT and CDR2 SNEGSKA (reference sequence).

Concerning this clonotype: This may arise from a read error, as a much more abundant clone is one base away. The chain employs TRBV5-1 and TRBJ2-1; D perhaps matches TRBD1 (6 bases). CDR1 SGHRS and CDR2 YFSETQ come from the germline V gene. The CDR3 runs to 15 residues. CDR3 loop: CASSLADSSYNEQIF. CDR3 bases: TGCGCCAGCAGCTTGGCGGACAGCTCCTACAATGAGCAGATCTTC.

This clonotype has at least ten counts. The rearrangement uses TRBV10-3 and TRBJ2-3; a possible D gene is TRBD1 (6 bases). V dropped 5 bases and J dropped 4 bases, with 10 bases sitting between them. Germline CDR1 is ENHRY and CDR2 is SYGVKD. CDR3 length: 13 residues. CDR3 protein: CAISQQGADTQYF. CDR3 nucleotide sequence: TGTGCCATCAGTCAACAGGGCGCAGATACGCAGTATTTT.

This clonotype was counted a few times. The chain carries TRBV18 and TRBJ2-3; TRBD1 matches 7 bases. Germline trimming cut 6 bases from V and 8 bases from J; bases unmatched to any gene: 11. CDR1 is KGHSH and CDR2 is LQKENI in the germline V gene. The CDR3 runs 14 residues. The CDR3 bases are TGTGCCAGCTCCACCGTCTCAGGGGGAGTTACGCAGTATTTT. Residues: CASSTVSGGVTQYF.

This clonotype was counted only a few times. The chain is built from TRBV6-1 and TRBJ2-7; the match to TRBD1 covers 7 bases. The CDR3 contains 13 residues. CDR1 and CDR2 from the germline V gene are MNHNS and SASEGT. V lost 6 bases and J lost 1; bases outside the gene matches: 3. The CDR3 here is CASRQGQSYEQYF. CDR3 bases: TGTGCCAGCAGGCAGGGACAGTCCTACGAGCAGTACTTC.

This clonotype was detected ten times or more. The chain combines TRBV7-9 with TRBJ1-2; D is uncertain. Trimming took 6 bases from V and 5 from J, leaving 13 bases between them. This CDR3 comprises 13 residues. Germline V gene lookup returns CDR1 SEHNR and CDR2 FQNEAQ (reference sequence). The CDR3 spells CASSSGPGYGYTF. The CDR3, as DNA: TGTGCCAGCAGTTCCGGACCTGGGTATGGCTACACCTTC.

The rearrangement joins TRBV29-1 to TRBJ2-1; 8 bases are shared with TRBD2. The CDR3 spans 13 residues. The germline V gene encodes CDR1 SQVTM and CDR2 ANQGSEA. V was clipped by 4 bases and J by 7 bases; unmatched bases: 6. CDR3 coding DNA: TGCAGCGTTGCCCCGGGACTAGGGAATGAGCAGTTCTTC. Translation: CSVAPGLGNEQFF.

The J gene is TRBJ2-7, the V gene TRBV7-8; 8 positions match TRBD1. The germline gives CDR1 SGHVS, CDR2 FQNEAQ. This CDR3 spans 16 amino acids. J gave up 2 bases and V 1 base, and 7 bases lay outside the gene matches. The CDR3 nucleotides read TGTGCCAGCAGCTTAGGCCAGGGGGCAATCACCTACGAGCAGTACTTC. Its protein is CASSLGQGAITYEQYF.

This clonotype was observed a handful of times. The chain combines TRBV5-1 with TRBJ2-3; D is unclear. V was pared by 3 bases and J by 2 bases, with 13 bases between. In germline, CDR1 is SGHRS, CDR2 YFSETQ. The CDR3 has 15 amino acids. CDR3 protein: CASSSRRPNTDTQYF. The DNA for the CDR3 is TGCGCCAGCAGCTCTAGACGGCCGAACACAGATACGCAGTATTTT.

The gene calls are TRBV12-3 or TRBV12-4 and TRBJ2-7; D perhaps matches TRBD1 (5 bases). V was cut by 2 bases and J by 9 bases, with 11 bases left in between. The CDR3 contains 12 residues. CDR3 DNA: TGTGCCAGCAGTTTATTCATAGGGGCGCAGTACTTC. Translated: CASSLFIGAQYF.

The chain uses TRBV7-9 and TRBJ2-3; 9 positions agree with TRBD2. This CDR3 has 16 residues. Trimming removed 4 bases from V and 1 base from J; junction bases left unmatched: 6. Germline V gene lookup returns CDR1 SEHNR and CDR2 FQNEAQ (reference sequence). Here the CDR3 DNA reads TGTGCCAGCAGCTATTTAGCGGGAGATGGCACAGATACGCAGTATTTT. It codes for CASSYLAGDGTDTQYF.

This clonotype was counted ten times or more. This chain uses TRBV20-1 with TRBJ2-1; 11 bases agree with TRBD2. CDR1 is DFQATT and CDR2 is SNEGSKA in the germline V gene (reference sequence). After removal of 6 bases from V and 9 bases from J, the junction contained 10 bases not matched to a gene. This CDR3 region has 14 residues. CDR3 region: CSARTLAGEGEQFF. CDR3 coding DNA: TGCAGTGCCCGGACACTAGCGGGAGAGGGTGAGCAGTTCTTC.